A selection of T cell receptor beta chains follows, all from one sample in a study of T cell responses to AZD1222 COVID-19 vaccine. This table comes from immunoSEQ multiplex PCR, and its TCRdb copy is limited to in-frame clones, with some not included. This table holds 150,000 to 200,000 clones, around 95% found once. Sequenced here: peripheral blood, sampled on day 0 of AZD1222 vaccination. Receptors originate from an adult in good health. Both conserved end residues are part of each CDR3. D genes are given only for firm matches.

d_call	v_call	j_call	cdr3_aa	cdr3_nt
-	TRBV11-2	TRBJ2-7	CASSPDFYEQYF	TGTGCCAGCAGCCCCGACTTCTACGAGCAGTACTTC
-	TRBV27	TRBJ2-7	CASSWQSSYEQYF	TGTGCCAGCAGTTGGCAGAGCTCCTACGAGCAGTACTTC
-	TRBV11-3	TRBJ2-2	CASRISSDTGELFF	TGTGCCAGCCGGATCAGCTCGGACACCGGGGAGCTGTTTTTT
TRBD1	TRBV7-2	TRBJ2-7	CASSFGTGGYEQYF	TGTGCCAGCAGCTTTGGGACAGGGGGCTACGAGCAGTACTTC
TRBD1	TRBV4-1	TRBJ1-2	CASSTQGAFVGYTF	TGCGCCAGCAGCACACAGGGGGCCTTTGTCGGCTACACCTTC
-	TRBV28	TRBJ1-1	CASSLIWQQAFF	TGTGCCAGCAGTTTAATTTGGCAGCAAGCTTTCTTT
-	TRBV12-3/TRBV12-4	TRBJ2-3	CASSISTDTQYF	TGTGCCAGCAGCATCTCCACAGATACGCAGTATTTT
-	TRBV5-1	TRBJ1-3	CASSSSGVSGNTIYF	TGCGCCAGCAGCAGTTCGGGGGTCTCTGGAAACACCATATATTTT
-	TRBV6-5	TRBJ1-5	CASSLQLNQPQHF	TGTGCCAGCAGTCTACAGCTCAATCAGCCCCAGCATTTT
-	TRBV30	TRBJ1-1	CAGGPVAFF	TGTGCCGGGGGTCCGGTAGCTTTCTTT
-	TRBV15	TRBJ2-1	CATSRDEAEQFF	TGTGCCACCAGCAGAGATGAGGCTGAGCAGTTCTTC
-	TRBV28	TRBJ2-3	CASPPPGTRPLDTQYF	TGTGCCAGCCCGCCCCCCGGGACCAGACCCTTAGATACGCAGTATTTT
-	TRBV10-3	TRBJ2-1	CASKGSPNEQFF	TGTGCCTCGAAGGGGTCCCCGAATGAGCAGTTCTTC
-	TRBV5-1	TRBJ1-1	CASALLPGGRTEAFF	TGCGCCAGCGCCCTCCTCCCCGGAGGGAGGACTGAAGCTTTCTTT